This record concerns one TCR beta chain sequence. This sample was included in a study of shared clonotypes between healthy human individuals. Using immunoSEQ multiplex PCR, the repertoire was profiled, and TCRdb retains in-frame clones only, with some absent. Of over 850,000 clones in the sample, approximately 78% are singletons; the top ten hold under 0.8%. This CDR3 spans 16 amino acids. V gave up 9 bases and J gave up 1 base; unmatched junction bases: 15. In germline, CDR1 is SEHNR, CDR2 FQNEAQ (reference sequence). The gene calls are TRBV7-9 and TRBJ2-7; the match to TRBD2 covers 7 bases. The sequencing sample was made of memory CD4+ T cells from PBMCs. Specified subset: CD45RA-negative fraction. This TCR was recovered from a man aged 18 to 30 in good health. Some clones in this sample may be carry-over from other donors' samples. CDR3 in amino acids: CASPPEAGFRSYEQYF. The CDR3 region has the DNA TGTGCCAGTCCCCCGGAAGCGGGATTTAGGTCCTACGAGCAGTACTTC.